These 24 T cell receptor beta chains were sequenced from one sample in a study of beta chain features in type 1 diabetes. Whole-study findings and limits: Shortening that was moderate but significant affected the TCRB CDR3s of Type 1 diabetes patients in all four CD4+ subsets.

No cognate antigen is known for these TCRs. The sequenced template was cDNA made from the entire isolated RNA. Repertoires were generated with immunoSEQ multiplex PCR, while TCRdb's copy carries only in-frame clones and drops some. Here the sample spans some 290,000 clones, around 22% being singletons. The sample comprised naive CD4+ T cells from blood. These receptors all come from a woman aged 25 to 39 with type 1 diabetes.

In this sample, this clone turned up once. At the DNA level, this CDR3 is encoded by other sequences in the same sample as well. The J gene is TRBJ1-2, the V gene TRBV15; TRBD1 might be the D (5 bases). Germline V gene sequence: CDR1 LNHNV, CDR2 YYDKDF (reference sequence). Trimming stripped 3 bases from V and 6 bases from J, with 11 bases between. This CDR3 has 13 residues. The CDR3 DNA reads TGTGCCACCAGCAGGGGCCAAGGGGATGGCTACACCTTC. Its translation is CATSRGQGDGYTF.

This clone showed up just a few times. This sequence joins TRBV6-5 and TRBJ2-5; D not resolved. V dropped 0 bases and J dropped 2 bases, with 10 bases sitting between them. The V gene's germline CDR1 is MNHEY and CDR2 SVGAGI. The CDR3 sequence is 15 residues long. The CDR3 sequence is CASSYSITLQETQYF. CDR3 sequence (DNA): TGTGCCAGCAGTTACTCGATCACTCTTCAAGAGACCCAGTACTTC.

The J gene is TRBJ2-7, the V gene TRBV9, with TRBD1 as a possible D gene (6 bases). In germline, CDR1 is SGDLS, CDR2 YYNGEE. The CDR3 spans 14 residues. Trimming took off 0 bases at V and 2 bases at J, with 9 bases between the two ends. The CDR3 reads CASSVAGAPYEQYF. The CDR3 DNA is TGTGCCAGCAGCGTAGCAGGGGCCCCCTACGAGCAGTACTTC.

This chain connects TRBV21-1 to TRBJ2-3; the table's D call, TRBD1, was not checked against the DNA. TRBV21-1 is a known pseudogene. The CDR3 contains 16 residues. The CDR3 DNA reads TGTGCCAGCAGCAAACAGGGGGCCCACCTCACAGATACGCAGTATTTT. Its translation: CASSKQGAHLTDTQYF.

The V and J genes are TRBV28 and TRBJ2-4, with a possible D match to TRBD2 (6 bases). The V gene's germline CDR1 is MDHEN and CDR2 SYDVKM. This CDR3 is 12 amino acids long. V lost 3 bases, J lost 12 bases, and 12 bases lay in between. The CDR3, as DNA: TGTGCCAGCAGTTTTGGGACTCAGAGTCAGTACTTC. This gives the protein CASSFGTQSQYF.

V gene TRBV18 combines with J gene TRBJ2-7; the D gene is possibly TRBD2 (5 bases). Per germline, CDR1 KGHSH and CDR2 LQKENI. This CDR3 comprises 14 residues. V dropped 2 bases and J dropped 2 bases, with 10 bases sitting between them. The CDR3 is CASSPTEAAYEQYF. The CDR3 nucleotides are TGTGCCAGCTCACCAACGGAGGCCGCCTACGAGCAGTACTTC. The entire variable domain, with the rest obtained from reference TRBV18 and TRBJ2-7, is as follows: NAGVMQNPRHLVRRRGQEARLRCSPMKGHSHVYWYRQLPEEGLKFMVYLQKENIIDESGMPKERFSAEFPKEGPSILRIQQVVRGDSAAYFCASSPTEAAYEQYFGPGTRLTVT.

The J gene is TRBJ1-5, the V gene TRBV5-1; possibly TRBD1 for D (5 bases). Looked up from germline, CDR1 is SGHRS and CDR2 is YFSETQ. This CDR3 has 14 residues. With 0 bases removed from V and 6 bases from J, the gap between germline ends came to 10 bases. The CDR3 DNA sequence: TGCGCCAGCAGCTTGGCCGGGGGTACTCAGCCCCAGCATTTT. Its protein product is CASSLAGGTQPQHF.

This clone was detected only a few times. The gene calls are TRBV5-1 and TRBJ2-1, with a tentative D call TRBD2 (7 bases). This CDR3 contains 15 residues. Trimming removed 5 bases from V and 4 bases from J, with 16 bases in between. Germline V gives CDR1 SGHRS, CDR2 YFSETQ. The CDR3 DNA sequence: TGCGCCAGCAGAGCGACTAGGGGGGGATACAATGAGCAGTTCTTC. It is translated as CASRATRGGYNEQFF.

The CDR3 sequence: CASSLLQGPQETQYF. CDR3 bases: TGTGCCAGCAGTTTGTTACAGGGTCCCCAAGAGACCCAGTACTTC. The V call is TRBV28, the J call TRBJ2-5, with a weak D call TRBD1 (6 bases). Deletions cut 3 bases from V and 1 base from J, with 12 bases between. There are 15 residues in the CDR3. The germline gives CDR1 MDHEN, CDR2 SYDVKM.

The chain combines TRBV28 with TRBJ1-2, with 8 bases matching TRBD1. J lost 6 bases, V lost 8 bases, and 5 bases had no gene match. Germline CDR1 is MDHEN and CDR2 is SYDVKM. The CDR3 sequence is 12 residues long. The chain's CDR3 is CASRTGPNGYTF. The DNA for the CDR3 is TGTGCCAGCCGGACAGGGCCCAATGGCTACACCTTC.

Only a few counts were recorded for this clone. The rearrangement links TRBV5-4 to TRBJ2-1; 8 bases align to TRBD2. Per the germline V gene, CDR1 is SGHNT and CDR2 is YYREEE (reference sequence). V dropped 2 bases and J dropped 3; count of bases not matched to a gene: 4. The CDR3 spans 15 residues. In nucleotides, the CDR3 is TGTGCCAGCAGCTTTAGCGGGGCCTACTACAATGAGCAGTTCTTC. It encodes CASSFSGAYYNEQFF.

V is TRBV7-2 and J is TRBJ2-2; D is perhaps TRBD2 (5 bases). CDR1 is SGHTA, CDR2 FQGNSA, per germline. V gave up 2 bases and J gave up 9 bases, with 13 bases separating them. The CDR3 extends over 14 amino acids. The CDR3 bases are TGTGCCAGCAGCTTATCGGTCGGGAAACGGGAGCTGTTTTTT. It translates to CASSLSVGKRELFF. Combining the CDR3 with reference TRBV7-2 and TRBJ2-2 gives the whole variable domain GAGVSQSPSNKVTEKGKDVELRCDPISGHTALYWYRQSLGQGLEFLIYFQGNSAPDKSGLPSDRFSAERTGGSVSTLTIQRTQQEDSAVYLCASSLSVGKRELFFGEGSRLTVL.

The V and J genes are TRBV23-1 and TRBJ2-2; D is unresolved. TRBV23-1 qualifies as an ORF whose function is uncertain. The CDR3 runs to 14 residues. V lost 0 bases and J 5 bases, leaving 7 bases between the germline ends. In DNA, the CDR3 is TGCGCCAGCAGTCAATCCCCCCCGACCGGGGAGCTGTTTTTT. Its translation is CASSQSPPTGELFF.

Only a few counts were recorded for this clone. The V call is TRBV18, the J call TRBJ2-2; D perhaps matches TRBD2 (7 bases). The CDR3 spans 16 residues. The V end lost 8 bases, the J end lost 3 bases, and 19 bases lay between the germline ends. Germline assignment: CDR1 KGHSH and CDR2 LQKENI. In DNA, the CDR3 is TGTGCCAGCCCCGACGGGGGGCATTTGGACACCGGGGAGCTGTTTTTT. Its translation is CASPDGGHLDTGELFF.

The genes are TRBV5-1 and TRBJ2-4; D is possibly TRBD2 (5 bases). The V end lost 2 bases, the J end lost 3 bases, and 12 bases lay between the germline ends. The length of the CDR3 is 15 residues. CDR1 is SGHRS and CDR2 is YFSETQ in the germline V gene. The CDR3: CASSLEDAGKNIQYF. The CDR3 nucleotides are TGCGCCAGCAGCTTAGAGGATGCGGGCAAAAACATTCAGTACTTC.

This clone was seen only a few times. The chain employs TRBV18 and TRBJ2-2; D perhaps matches TRBD1 (6 bases). The CDR3 totals 14 residues. V was shortened by 2 bases and J by 5 bases, with 9 bases between the two germline ends. Per the germline V gene, CDR1 is KGHSH and CDR2 is LQKENI. Here the CDR3 DNA reads TGTGCCAGCTCACCAGATACAGGGACCGGGGAGCTGTTTTTT. This codes for CASSPDTGTGELFF.

The chain links TRBV9 to TRBJ2-1; TRBD2 aligns across 7 bases. The CDR3 is 16 residues long. V lost 2 bases, J lost 0 bases, and 5 bases stayed unmatched. The germline gives CDR1 SGDLS, CDR2 YYNGEE. CDR3 DNA: TGTGCCAGCAGCGTGTCAGGCGGGAGCTCCTACAATGAGCAGTTCTTC. This gives the protein CASSVSGGSSYNEQFF.

This clone was detected a few times. The chain is built from TRBV28 and TRBJ2-1; a possible D gene is TRBD2 (5 bases). The CDR3 sequence is 11 residues long. V dropped 3 bases and J dropped 10 bases, with 7 bases sitting between them. The germline V gene encodes CDR1 MDHEN and CDR2 SYDVKM. The CDR3 DNA reads TGTGCCAGCAGTTTCCCTAGCGAGCAGTTCTTC. Residues: CASSFPSEQFF.

This clone was recorded a few times. J is TRBJ2-1 and V is TRBV4-2; D perhaps matches TRBD2 (6 bases). V dropped 2 bases and J dropped 5 bases, with 16 bases sitting between them. Germline V gene data show CDR1 as LGHNA and CDR2 as YNFKEQ. The CDR3 spans 16 residues. The CDR3 loop is CASSQLAARNDNEQFF. DNA of the CDR3: TGTGCCAGCAGCCAATTAGCGGCCCGAAACGACAATGAGCAGTTCTTC.

This sequence joins TRBV23-1 and TRBJ2-1; 10 nucleotides match TRBD1. TRBV23-1 is an open reading frame whose function is uncertain. V was clipped by 3 bases and J by 4 bases; unmatched bases: 6. The CDR3 covers 16 residues. CDR3 protein: CASSHRPGQGYNEQFF. DNA for the CDR3: TGCGCCAGCAGTCATCGCCCGGGACAGGGGTACAATGAGCAGTTCTTC.

The chain is built from TRBV7-9 and TRBJ2-1, with 9 bases lining up with TRBD2. The ends lost 4 bases at V and 6 bases at J; junction bases unmatched: 7. This CDR3 spans 15 amino acids. The germline CDR1 and CDR2 sequences are SEHNR and FQNEAQ (reference sequence). CDR3: CASSSQGLASNEQFF. DNA for the CDR3: TGTGCCAGCAGCTCCCAGGGACTAGCTAGCAATGAGCAGTTCTTC.

This clone was picked up a small number of times. The gene calls are TRBV29-1 and TRBJ2-3; D not certain. Germline V gene lookup returns CDR1 SQVTM and CDR2 ANQGSEA. This CDR3 comprises 14 residues. V lost 0 bases and J lost 5, with 12 bases in between. CDR3 amino acids: CSVEDLPNRDTQYF. CDR3 DNA: TGCAGCGTTGAAGATCTTCCTAATAGAGATACGCAGTATTTT.

The V gene is TRBV9, the J gene TRBJ1-2; D uncertain. V was clipped by 4 bases and J by 0 bases, with 13 bases between them. The germline V gene has CDR1 SGDLS and CDR2 YYNGEE. CDR3 length: 15 residues. Here the CDR3 DNA reads TGTGCCAGCAGCCCAGCCGGGAACGCTAACTATGGCTACACCTTC. This gives the protein CASSPAGNANYGYTF. The whole variable domain, filled in from reference TRBV9 and TRBJ1-2, reads DSGVTQTPKHLITATGQRVTLRCSPRSGDLSVYWYQQSLDQGLQFLIQYYNGEERAKGNILERFSAQQFPDLHSELNLSSLELGDSALYFCASSPAGNANYGYTFGSGTRLTVV.

This clone was detected once. The chain recombines TRBV4-1 with TRBJ1-2; 9 bases are shared with TRBD1. The V gene's germline CDR1 is MGHRA and CDR2 YSYEKL. The CDR3 has 15 residues. Trimming took 3 bases from V and 6 from J; bases not matched to a gene: 8. Here the CDR3 DNA reads TGCGCCAGCAGCCATCAAGTGACAGGGGGAAATGGCTACACCTTC. The encoded protein is CASSHQVTGGNGYTF.